What follows is one T cell receptor beta chain and its context. What it binds is unknown. The split of CD4+ cells yielded CD45RA+ naive and CD45RA-negative memory subsets. The data originate from a study of shared clonotypes between healthy human individuals. At the level of the study: Donors, aged 18 to 49, were a couple of women and a few men. General study results and limits: Among the subsets, naive ones generally showed larger estimated richness than memory ones.

Generated by immunoSEQ multiplex PCR, the TCRdb table keeps only in-frame clones and is missing some. Among approximately 2,300,000 clones, around 92% were seen once, and the ten largest hold 0.37%. The CDR3 totals 12 residues. V lost 6 bases and J lost 6, with 12 bases in between. The germline CDR1 and CDR2 sequences are SGHTA and FQGTGA. This TCR derives from a man in his late teens or twenties in good health. Some clones in this sample may be carry-over from other donors' samples. V is TRBV7-3 and J is TRBJ2-7; possibly TRBD2 for D (5 bases). Sequencing was performed on naive CD4+ T cells from PBMCs. The sample's subset: CD45RA+ positively selected. In DNA, the CDR3 is TGTGCCAGCAGTAAGCGGCCCCCCGAGCAGTACTTC. Translated: CASSKRPPEQYF.